The next 17 T cell receptor beta chains were all read from a single sample in a study of cytomegalovirus exposure and HLA in healthy donors (dated by TCRdb to about 2017). Libraries were prepared through the immunoSEQ multiplex PCR assay. For the multiplex PCR, a mixture combining 60 forward primers for TCR Vbeta segments and 13 reverse primers for TCR Jbeta segments was used. Entries here come from immuneACCESS through TCRdb and include only in-frame sequences with V and J called. Some clones fail to appear in such tables; in the studies checked, an unresolved V gene covers under half of the shortfall, and the cause of the remainder is unknown. The sample has 70,000 to 90,000 clones on record, approximately 75% of them singletons. The ten largest clones represent 4% to 4.5% of the sample. Sequences were obtained from PBMCs. Receptors originate from a man in his fifties or sixties in good health and CMV-seronegative.

The rearrangement joins TRBV5-4 to TRBJ2-3; 9 bases match TRBD1. The CDR3 has 15 amino acids. The V and J ends lost 2 bases and 6 bases, in that order; junction bases with no gene match: 7. Germline V gene lookup returns CDR1 SGHNT and CDR2 YYREEE (reference sequence). CDR3 nucleotide sequence: TGTGCCAGCAGCTTACGGACAGGGGTTTCGGATACGCAGTATTTT. This codes for CASSLRTGVSDTQYF.

This chain links TRBV4-1 with TRBJ1-5; D is possibly TRBD1 (6 bases). The CDR3 loop spans 14 amino acids. The germline V gene encodes CDR1 MGHRA and CDR2 YSYEKL. Trimming left V 5 bases short and J 4 bases short, with 12 bases between. CDR3: CASSDTGRNQPQHF. In nucleotides, the CDR3 is TGCGCCAGCAGCGACACAGGGCGAAATCAGCCCCAGCATTTT.

The chain has TRBV27 and TRBJ2-1; TRBD1 matches at 9 bases. The V segment lost 4 bases and the J segment 7 bases; nucleotides outside the gene matches: 11. In germline, CDR1 is MNHEY, CDR2 SMNVEV (reference sequence). This CDR3 comprises 16 residues. As DNA, the CDR3 is TGTGCCAGCAGTTGGATCCCGGGACAGGGTCCGAATGAGCAGTTCTTC. As protein: CASSWIPGQGPNEQFF.

The V gene is TRBV14, the J gene TRBJ1-1; 10 bases fit TRBD1. CDR3 length: 13 amino acids. CDR1 is SGHDN and CDR2 is FVKESK in the germline V gene. CDR3 in amino acids: CVWGGQGVTEAFF. The CDR3 region has the DNA TGTGTTTGGGGAGGACAGGGGGTGACTGAAGCTTTCTTT.

The chain recombines TRBV2 with TRBJ2-7; D uncertain. Germline CDR1 SNHLY, CDR2 FYNNEI. This CDR3 contains 11 residues. V lost 5 bases, J lost 4 bases, and 6 bases lay in between. CDR3 nucleotide sequence: TGTGCCAGCAGTTCTCTTTACGAGCAGTACTTC. Translated, it gives CASSSLYEQYF. Full variable domain (missing parts from reference TRBV2 and TRBJ2-7): EPEVTQTPSHQVTQMGQEVILRCVPISNHLYFYWYRQILGQKVEFLVSFYNNEISEKSEIFDDQFSVERPDGSNFTLKIRSTKLEDSAMYFCASSSLYEQYFGPGTRLTVT.

The genes are TRBV15 and TRBJ1-5; no definite D call. This CDR3 comprises 17 residues. Trimming took 0 bases from V and 5 from J, leaving 17 bases between them. CDR1 and CDR2 (germline): LNHNV, YYDKDF (reference sequence). DNA of the CDR3: TGTGCCACCAGCAGAGATCGTCGCCCAACTAGGGATCAGCCCCAGCATTTT. Amino acids: CATSRDRRPTRDQPQHF. The whole variable domain, remainder taken from reference TRBV15 and TRBJ1-5, is DAMVIQNPRYQVTQFGKPVTLSCSQTLNHNVMYWYQQKSSQAPKLLFHYYDKDFNNEADTPDNFQSRRPNTSFCFLDIRSPGLGDTAMYLCATSRDRRPTRDQPQHFGDGTRLSIL.

This chain links TRBV4-1 with TRBJ2-5; TRBD1 might be the D (5 bases). The CDR3 sequence is 14 residues long. V dropped 3 bases and J dropped 11 bases, with 19 bases sitting between them. Germline CDR1 and CDR2: MGHRA and YSYEKL. As DNA, the CDR3 is TGCGCCAGCAGCCAGGGGCCCACTCCTACCCAGCAGTACTTC. This codes for CASSQGPTPTQQYF.

Only a few counts were recorded for this clone. This chain uses TRBV5-5 with TRBJ2-4; 7 bases align to TRBD2. Germline V gives CDR1 SGHKS, CDR2 YYEKEE (reference sequence). Trimming cost V 7 bases and J 0 bases; bases outside gene matches: 10. The CDR3 extends over 16 amino acids. CDR3: CASRLAVSLAKNIQYF. CDR3 DNA: TGTGCCAGCCGGCTAGCGGTTTCTTTAGCCAAAAACATTCAGTACTTC. The entire variable domain, with the rest obtained from reference TRBV5-5 and TRBJ2-4, is as follows: DAGVTQSPTHLIKTRGQQVTLRCSPISGHKSVSWYQQVLGQGPQFIFQYYEKEERGRGNFPDRFSARQFPNYSSELNVNALLLGDSALYLCASRLAVSLAKNIQYFGAGTRLSVL.

The chain has TRBV13 and TRBJ2-3; 11 nucleotides line up with TRBD2. The ends lost 2 bases at V and 2 bases at J; junction bases unmatched: 9. CDR1 and CDR2 from the germline V gene are PRHDT and FYEKMQ (reference sequence). The CDR3 has 18 amino acids. CDR3 sequence reads: CASSLFTSGGAITDTQYF. In DNA, the CDR3 is TGTGCCAGCAGCTTATTCACTAGCGGGGGAGCAATCACAGATACGCAGTATTTT.

The chain couples TRBV2 to TRBJ2-4, with a tentative D call TRBD2 (6 bases). V gave up 8 bases and J gave up 2 bases, with 13 bases separating them. In germline, CDR1 is SNHLY, CDR2 FYNNEI. CDR3 length: 14 amino acids. The CDR3 sequence: CASLTGGSKNIQYF. The CDR3, as DNA: TGTGCCAGCCTGACCGGGGGTTCCAAAAACATTCAGTACTTC.

The rearrangement links TRBV5-1 to TRBJ2-6; no definite D call. V lost 5 bases and J 1 base, leaving 7 bases between the germline ends. The CDR3 totals 14 residues. Germline lookup yields CDR1 SGHRS and CDR2 YFSETQ. CDR3 protein: CASSGQSGANVLTF. CDR3 coding DNA: TGCGCCAGCAGTGGGCAGTCTGGGGCCAACGTCCTGACTTTC. Complete variable domain (other parts from reference TRBV5-1 and TRBJ2-6): KAGVTQTPRYLIKTRGQQVTLSCSPISGHRSVSWYQQTPGQGLQFLFEYFSETQRNKGNFPGRFSGRQFSNSRSEMNVSTLELGDSALYLCASSGQSGANVLTFGAGSRLTVL.

This chain links TRBV19 with TRBJ2-2; the D gene is possibly TRBD1 (5 bases). CDR3 length: 12 amino acids. V lost 10 bases to trimming and J lost 5 bases, with 11 bases between them. CDR1 and CDR2 from the germline V gene are LNHDA and SQIVND (reference sequence). In DNA form, the CDR3 reads TGTGCCACCCACCCAGGGACCGGGGAGCTGTTTTTT. It is translated as CATHPGTGELFF.

The gene calls are TRBV21-1 and TRBJ2-5; TRBD2, as called in the table, went unchecked against the DNA. TRBV21-1 is a documented pseudogene. The CDR3 loop spans 17 amino acids. CDR3 protein: CASSKWEAPAGAETQYF. Written as DNA, the CDR3 is TGTGCCAGCAGCAAATGGGAGGCCCCGGCGGGAGCGGAGACCCAGTACTTC.

The V call is TRBV6-6, the J call TRBJ1-1; no reliable D call. V shed 7 bases and J shed 2 bases, with 5 bases lying between them. Germline CDR1 reads MNHNY; CDR2 reads SVGAGI (reference sequence). This CDR3 is built from 11 residues. The CDR3 DNA sequence: TGTGCCAGCACCCAAAACACTGAAGCTTTCTTT. Translated, it gives CASTQNTEAFF.

The J gene is TRBJ2-1, the V gene TRBV11-2; the match to TRBD2 covers 11 bases. Germline CDR1 reads SGHAT; CDR2 reads FQNNGV. This CDR3 contains 17 residues. J was trimmed by 0 bases and V by 8 bases; bases with no gene match: 9. CDR3 loop: CASGSSGGRSSYNEQFF. The CDR3, as DNA: TGTGCCAGCGGATCTAGCGGGGGGCGGAGCTCCTACAATGAGCAGTTCTTC.

V usage is TRBV30 and J usage is TRBJ1-2; D gene ambiguous. Germline V gene lookup returns CDR1 GTSNPN and CDR2 SVGIG (reference sequence). Deletions cut 4 bases from V and 4 bases from J, with 13 bases between. The CDR3 extends over 13 amino acids. This chain's CDR3 is CAWNIGSFYGYTF. The CDR3 coding sequence is TGTGCCTGGAATATAGGGAGCTTCTATGGCTACACCTTC.

This sequence joins TRBV19 and TRBJ2-5; no clear D gene. This CDR3 is 15 amino acids long. Germline V gene data show CDR1 as LNHDA and CDR2 as SQIVND (reference sequence). The V and J ends lost 4 bases and 4 bases respectively, with 16 bases between them. In DNA, the CDR3 is TGTGCCAGTAGTACCCTAGACTCCATTCGAGAGACCCAGTACTTC. Protein product: CASSTLDSIRETQYF. Full variable domain (rest looked up from reference TRBV19 and TRBJ2-5): DGGITQSPKYLFRKEGQNVTLSCEQNLNHDAMYWYRQDPGQGLRLIYYSQIVNDFQKGDIAEGYSVSREKKESFPLTVTSAQKNPTAFYLCASSTLDSIRETQYFGPGTRLLVL.